The 24 T cell receptor beta chains listed next were all sequenced from one sample in a study of blood T cell repertoires in COVID-19. Method: immunoSEQ multiplex PCR; TCRdb's copy keeps in-frame clones and lacks some. This sample has about 200,000 clones; about 80% occur once, and the top ten carry approximately 7.8%. Sequencing was carried out using peripheral blood. All receptors come from a woman aged 55-75 years with COVID-19, enrolled during active disease.

The chain employs TRBV7-3 and TRBJ2-3, with 10 bases fitting TRBD1. The V and J ends lost 5 bases and 4 bases, in that order; junction bases with no gene match: 3. The CDR3 sequence is 14 residues long. CDR1 and CDR2 (germline): SGHTA, FQGTGA. CDR3 loop: CASSTGTGADTQYF. The CDR3 nucleotides read TGTGCCAGCAGCACTGGGACAGGGGCAGATACGCAGTATTTT.

The chain is built from TRBV28 and TRBJ1-2; D call uncertain. This CDR3 contains 12 residues. Deletions cut 5 bases from V and 4 bases from J, with 8 bases between. Per germline, CDR1 MDHEN and CDR2 SYDVKM. CDR3 in amino acids: CASSPNIYGYTF. CDR3 coding DNA: TGTGCCAGCAGTCCAAACATCTATGGCTACACCTTC.

The chain couples TRBV10-1 to TRBJ2-2; TRBD1 matches at 9 bases. V gave up 8 bases and J gave up 5 bases; unmatched junction bases: 12. The V gene's germline CDR1 is WNHNN and CDR2 SYGVQD (reference sequence). CDR3 length: 16 residues. CDR3 sequence (DNA): TGCGCCAGCGGGTGGGGACAGGGCACTGGAACCGGGGAGCTGTTTTTT. It is translated as CASGWGQGTGTGELFF.

The genes are TRBV25-1 and TRBJ2-3; D gene ambiguous. CDR1 is MGHDK and CDR2 is SYGVNS in the germline V gene. The germline V and J ends were trimmed by 3 bases and 2 bases, with 12 bases remaining between them. The CDR3 is made up of 15 amino acids. This CDR3 reads CASSDPGRPTDTQYF. CDR3 nucleotide sequence: TGTGCCAGCAGTGATCCAGGCCGCCCCACAGATACGCAGTATTTT.

V and J are TRBV5-1 and TRBJ1-2; TRBD1 aligns across 7 bases. The junction had 8 bases not matched to a gene; V was cut back by 4 bases and J by 2 bases. The germline CDR1 and CDR2 sequences are SGHRS and YFSETQ. CDR3 length equals 15 residues. This chain's CDR3 is CASSASGGINYGYTF. As DNA, the CDR3 is TGCGCCAGCAGCGCGTCAGGGGGAATAAACTATGGCTACACCTTC.

This clone was picked up one time. The chain combines TRBV19 with TRBJ2-5, with TRBD1 matching over 8 bases. Germline CDR1 is LNHDA and CDR2 is SQIVND (reference sequence). This CDR3 has 16 residues. V trimming: 1 base; J trimming: 4 bases; junction bases outside the gene matches: 8. In DNA form, the CDR3 reads TGTGCCAGTAGTATAGTGCGAGACAGGGGTGGAGAGACCCAGTACTTC. Translating gives CASSIVRDRGGETQYF. The full variable domain, its missing parts supplied by reference TRBV19 and TRBJ2-5, is DGGITQSPKYLFRKEGQNVTLSCEQNLNHDAMYWYRQDPGQGLRLIYYSQIVNDFQKGDIAEGYSVSREKKESFPLTVTSAQKNPTAFYLCASSIVRDRGGETQYFGPGTRLLVL.

The genes are TRBV28 and TRBJ1-3; no clear D. Looked up from germline, CDR1 is MDHEN and CDR2 is SYDVKM. The V end lost 2 bases, the J end lost 6 bases, and 17 bases lay between the germline ends. The CDR3 length is 16 residues. CDR3 nucleotide sequence: TGTGCCAGCAGTTTAACCGGACCGGGAGTTTTAAACACCATATATTTT. As protein: CASSLTGPGVLNTIYF.

This chain connects TRBV2 to TRBJ2-7; D not resolved. The CDR3 totals 12 residues. With 1 base removed from V and 3 bases from J, the gap between germline ends came to 4 bases. The germline gives CDR1 SNHLY, CDR2 FYNNEI. The CDR3 loop is CASSEGGYEQYV. The CDR3, as DNA: TGTGCCAGCAGTGAAGGCGGCTACGAGCAGTACGTC.

Only one count was recorded for this clone. This sequence joins TRBV7-2 and TRBJ2-3, with TRBD2 matching over 12 bases. Unmatched junction bases numbered 4, after V lost 6 bases and J lost 0 bases. The germline V gene has CDR1 SGHTA and CDR2 FQGNSA. The CDR3 is made up of 16 amino acids. CDR3: CASRTSGSLSTDTQYF. As DNA, the CDR3 is TGTGCCAGCAGGACTAGCGGGAGCCTGAGCACAGATACGCAGTATTTT.

The CDR3 sequence: CASSVAGSGELFF. The CDR3 nucleotides are TGTGCCAGCAGCGTAGCGGGGTCCGGGGAGCTGTTTTTT. The chain employs TRBV9 and TRBJ2-2; D possibly corresponds to TRBD2 (5 bases). In germline, CDR1 is SGDLS, CDR2 YYNGEE. The CDR3 loop spans 13 amino acids. The V gene lost 0 bases and the J gene lost 6 bases, with 6 bases spanning the gap.

V and J are TRBV12-5 and TRBJ2-5, with 11 nucleotides matching TRBD1. The germline CDR1 and CDR2 sequences are LGHNT and FRNRAP. This CDR3 comprises 14 residues. J was trimmed by 5 bases and V by 5 bases; bases with no gene match: 4. The CDR3 here is CASGPGQGAETQYF. In nucleotides, the CDR3 is TGTGCTAGTGGTCCCGGACAGGGGGCTGAGACCCAGTACTTC.

The chain is built from TRBV6-5 and TRBJ2-2, with 9 nucleotides matching TRBD1. The CDR3 extends over 15 amino acids. Germline V lookup: CDR1 MNHEY, CDR2 SVGAGI. Losses at the gene ends were 6 bases for V and 4 bases for J; bases not matched to a gene: 6. The CDR3 coding sequence is TGTGCCAGCAGACCTTACAGGGGGCCCACCGGGGAGCTGTTTTTT. Translation gives CASRPYRGPTGELFF.

This clone was seen a single time. The chain links TRBV24-1 to TRBJ2-4, with D perhaps TRBD1 (6 bases). Germline CDR1 is KGHDR and CDR2 is SFDVKD. The CDR3 runs 16 residues. V was pared by 2 bases and J by 6 bases, with 16 bases between. As DNA, the CDR3 is TGTGCCACCAGTGATTCAGGCAGGGGCCACGGAAACATTCAGTACTTC. It encodes CATSDSGRGHGNIQYF.

J is TRBJ2-7 and V is TRBV7-8; maybe TRBD2 (6 bases). The germline CDR1 and CDR2 sequences are SGHVS and FQNEAQ. Trimming shortened V by 6 bases and J by 2 bases, and 20 bases separated the two germline ends. This CDR3 region has 16 residues. The CDR3 sequence is CASRPTPPGRAYEQYF. In nucleotides, the CDR3 is TGTGCCAGCAGACCAACCCCTCCCGGGAGAGCCTACGAGCAGTACTTC.

The chain carries TRBV5-4 and TRBJ2-4; 13 bases agree with TRBD2. V lost 3 bases to trimming and J lost 3 bases; unmatched junction nucleotides: 9. This CDR3 has 18 amino acids. Germline values: CDR1 SGHNT, CDR2 YYREEE (reference sequence). CDR3 nucleotides: TGTGCCAGCAGCTCCCGCACTAGCGGGGGGGTGGGCAAAAACATTCAGTACTTC. Translation: CASSSRTSGGVGKNIQYF.

The chain employs TRBV7-9 and TRBJ2-3; perhaps TRBD2 as D (5 bases). The CDR3 has 14 amino acids. Trimming took off 3 bases at V and 6 bases at J, with 13 bases between the two ends. Germline values: CDR1 SEHNR, CDR2 FQNEAQ (reference sequence). The DNA for the CDR3 is TGTGCCAGCAGCTTTGGTGGGAGTAGGGATACGCAGTATTTT. Translated, it gives CASSFGGSRDTQYF.

The V and J genes are TRBV7-9 and TRBJ1-2; TRBD1 aligns across 8 bases. The CDR3 totals 14 residues. With V trimmed by 4 bases and J by 8 bases, 9 bases remained unmatched. Per germline, CDR1 SEHNR and CDR2 FQNEAQ (reference sequence). This CDR3 reads CASSSTTGARGYTF. The CDR3 nucleotides read TGTGCCAGCAGCTCGACGACAGGGGCGCGGGGCTACACCTTC. Together with reference TRBV7-9 and TRBJ1-2, the CDR3 gives the full variable domain: DTGVSQNPRHKITKRGQNVTFRCDPISEHNRLYWYRQTLGQGPEFLTYFQNEAQLEKSRLLSDRFSAERPKGSFSTLEIQRTEQGDSAMYLCASSSTTGARGYTFGSGTRLTVV.

In its sample, this clone was seen once. The chain has TRBV21-1 and TRBJ2-4; the table's TRBD2 call for D was not verified on the DNA. TRBV21-1 is given as a pseudogene. The CDR3 is 14 amino acids. CDR3 sequence (DNA): TGTGCCAGCAGCGCGTACCTAGCCAAAAACATTCAGTACTTC. Amino acid sequence: CASSAYLAKNIQYF.

This chain connects TRBV6-1 to TRBJ2-7; TRBD2 matches 8 bases. With 3 bases clipped from V and 6 bases from J, the junction kept 7 bases outside the gene matches. The CDR3 covers 14 residues. Germline lookup yields CDR1 MNHNS and CDR2 SASEGT. The CDR3 bases are TGTGCCAGCAGTGACGGACTAGCTGGGTTCGAGCAGTACGTC. Its protein is CASSDGLAGFEQYV.

The V and J genes are TRBV24-1 and TRBJ2-7; D is possibly TRBD1 (6 bases). Germline V gene data show CDR1 as KGHDR and CDR2 as SFDVKD. Trimming took off 4 bases at V and 4 bases at J, with 10 bases between the two ends. The CDR3 runs 13 residues. CDR3 sequence (DNA): TGTGCCACCAGTGACCCGGGACATTACGAGCAGTACTTC. Its translation: CATSDPGHYEQYF.

This clone was counted a single time. V is TRBV3-1 (or the pseudogene TRBV3-2) and J is TRBJ1-1; no clear D gene. Trimming removed 1 base from V and 2 bases from J, with 8 bases in between. From germline, CDR1 is LGHDT and CDR2 YNNKEL (reference sequence). The CDR3 has 14 amino acids. The CDR3 DNA reads TGTGCCAGCAGCCAAGTGGAGGGAAACACTGAAGCTTTCTTT. It codes for CASSQVEGNTEAFF.

The rearrangement links TRBV6-6 to TRBJ2-1; TRBD1 aligns across 8 bases. The V gene's germline CDR1 is MNHNY and CDR2 SVGAGI (reference sequence). V lost 5 bases to trimming and J lost 9 bases; unmatched junction nucleotides: 18. CDR3 size: 17 residues. CDR3 sequence: CASSPRRQGQGLGEQFF. CDR3 sequence (DNA): TGTGCCAGCAGTCCCCGGCGACAGGGGCAAGGGTTGGGTGAGCAGTTCTTC.

The V gene is TRBV11-3, the J gene TRBJ2-2; TRBD2 matches 9 bases. The V and J ends lost 5 bases and 7 bases, in that order; junction bases with no gene match: 8. CDR1 SGHNT and CDR2 YENEEA come from the germline V gene. This CDR3 has 15 residues. CDR3 DNA sequence: TGTGCCAGCAGCGGGCGCGGGAGGGCCGGCGGGGAGCTGTTTTTT. It specifies CASSGRGRAGGELFF.

This clone was picked up a small number of times. The chain employs TRBV9 and TRBJ1-2; D might be TRBD1 (5 bases). The V gene lost 5 bases and the J gene lost 4 bases, with 12 bases spanning the gap. Germline V lookup: CDR1 SGDLS, CDR2 YYNGEE. This CDR3 contains 13 residues. CDR3 amino acids: CASRNRQSYGYTF. CDR3 coding DNA: TGTGCCAGCAGGAACCGACAGAGCTATGGCTACACCTTC.